The sequence of this T cell receptor beta chain was determined in a study of OX40 agonist ivuxolimab in advanced cancers. On the study more broadly: Every 2 weeks, ivuxolimab was infused into the patients intravenously at between 0.01 and 10 mg/kg. A diagnosis of hepatocellular carcinoma, melanoma, renal cell or head and neck cancer was present in dose-escalation patients.

The repertoire was sequenced with immunoSEQ multiplex PCR; TCRdb's copy has only in-frame clones and lacks some. The sample lists around 70,000 clones; 80% to 85% were seen once. The V and J ends lost 7 bases and 6 bases, in that order; junction bases with no gene match: 8. The germline V gene encodes CDR1 LNHDA and CDR2 SQIVND (reference sequence). CDR3 size: 15 residues. The TCR comes from an adult with an advanced solid tumor such as melanoma, head and neck, liver or kidney cancer. This chain uses TRBV19 with TRBJ2-2; 10 nucleotides agree with TRBD2. This specimen consisted of CD4+ or CD8+ T cells sorted from blood, obtained in a trial of the OX40 agonist ivuxolimab. CDR3: CASTLASGSAGELFF. CDR3 in DNA: TGTGCCAGTACCCTGGCTAGCGGGAGTGCCGGGGAGCTGTTTTTT.